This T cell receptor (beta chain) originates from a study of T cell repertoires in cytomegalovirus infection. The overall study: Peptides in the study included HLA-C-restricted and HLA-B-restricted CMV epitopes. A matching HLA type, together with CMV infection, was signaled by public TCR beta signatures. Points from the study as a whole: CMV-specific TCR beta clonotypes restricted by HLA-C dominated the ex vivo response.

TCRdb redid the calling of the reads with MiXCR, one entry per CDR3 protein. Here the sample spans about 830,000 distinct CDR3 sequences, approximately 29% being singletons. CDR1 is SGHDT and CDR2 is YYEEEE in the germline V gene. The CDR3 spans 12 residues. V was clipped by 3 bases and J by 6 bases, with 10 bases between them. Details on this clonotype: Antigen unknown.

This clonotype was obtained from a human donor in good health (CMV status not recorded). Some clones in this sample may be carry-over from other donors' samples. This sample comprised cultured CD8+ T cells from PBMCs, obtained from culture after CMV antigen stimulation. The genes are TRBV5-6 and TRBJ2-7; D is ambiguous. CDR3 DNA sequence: TGTGCCAGCAGCTCGGCACTTGGCGAGCAGTACGTC. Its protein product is CASSSALGEQYV.